One sample yielded the 8 T cell receptor beta chains listed below, sequenced in a study of metastatic and nonmetastatic thyroid tumors. TCRdb reprocessed the PCR reads using MiXCR. The repertoire holds about 45,000 clones, with under 4% as singletons. Each patient went into thyroid surgery without having received any treatment. The specimen was blood. These receptors all stem from a female donor with papillary thyroid cancer or a benign thyroid nodule (not recorded which). Some clones in this sample may be carry-over from other donors' samples.

J is TRBJ2-7 and V is TRBV5-1, with D perhaps TRBD2 (6 bases). Germline V gene lookup returns CDR1 SGHRS and CDR2 YFSETQ. The CDR3 has 13 residues. V was trimmed by 0 bases and J by 7 bases, leaving 11 bases between them. For the CDR3, the DNA is TGCGCCAGCAGCTTGGTGGTCGGAGGGGAGCAGTACTTC. The encoded protein is CASSLVVGGEQYF.

In its sample, this clone was seen many times. V and J are TRBV6-1 and TRBJ1-5, with 8 bases aligning to TRBD1. J lost 3 bases, V lost 5 bases, and 6 bases had no gene match. Germline V gives CDR1 MNHNS, CDR2 SASEGT. The CDR3 spans 15 residues. CDR3 nucleotides: TGTGCCAGCAGTTATCGCAGGGGGCCCAATCAGCCCCAGCATTTT. Its translation: CASSYRRGPNQPQHF.

The chain has TRBV7-9 and TRBJ2-2; the D gene is possibly TRBD2 (6 bases). CDR3 length equals 14 residues. With 3 bases removed from V and 7 bases from J, the gap between germline ends came to 12 bases. In germline, CDR1 is SEHNR, CDR2 FQNEAQ (reference sequence). CDR3 in DNA: TGTGCCAGCAGCTTTTCGGCGGGAATCGGGGAGCTGTTTTTT. This gives the protein CASSFSAGIGELFF. The complete variable domain, with remaining parts taken from reference TRBV7-9 and TRBJ2-2, reads DTGVSQNPRHKITKRGQNVTFRCDPISEHNRLYWYRQTLGQGPEFLTYFQNEAQLEKSRLLSDRFSAERPKGSFSTLEIQRTEQGDSAMYLCASSFSAGIGELFFGEGSRLTVL.

A few counts support this clone. V and J are TRBV12-3 or TRBV12-4 and TRBJ2-3; D remains unclear. This CDR3 is built from 13 residues. Trimming took off 7 bases at V and 0 bases at J, with 8 bases between the two ends. DNA of the CDR3: TGTGCCAGCACCCTGGACAGCACAGATACGCAGTATTTT. This encodes CASTLDSTDTQYF.

This sequence joins TRBV11-3 and TRBJ1-5, with unresolved D. V lost 11 bases and J 7 bases, leaving 3 bases between the germline ends. This CDR3 is 8 amino acids long. The germline CDR1 and CDR2 sequences are SGHNT and YENEEA. CDR3 nucleotides: TGTGCCGGGCAGCCCCAGCATTTT. Protein product: CAGQPQHF. The whole variable domain, filled in from reference TRBV11-3 and TRBJ1-5, reads EAGVVQSPRYKIIEKKQPVAFWCNPISGHNTLYWYLQNLGQGPELLIRYENEEAVDDSQLPKDRFSAERLKGVDSTLKIQPAELGDSAVYLCAGQPQHFGDGTRLSIL.

This clone is judged medium-sized. The chain couples TRBV6-2 or TRBV6-3 to TRBJ2-3; maybe TRBD2 (6 bases). V dropped 4 bases and J dropped 3 bases, with 17 bases sitting between them. The CDR3 extends over 16 amino acids. Looked up from germline, CDR1 is MNHEY and CDR2 is SVGEGT. The CDR3 protein is CASSSGGGTWTDTQYF. The CDR3 nucleotides read TGTGCCAGCAGTTCCGGTGGGGGGACTTGGACAGATACGCAGTATTTT.

This clone was observed at least ten times. The chain recombines TRBV5-4 with TRBJ2-2, with TRBD2 as a possible D gene (5 bases). Germline CDR1 reads SGHNT; CDR2 reads YYREEE (reference sequence). The CDR3 contains 13 residues. V gave up 3 bases and J gave up 7 bases, with 10 bases separating them. CDR3 sequence (DNA): TGTGCCAGCAGCTCGGAAGGGAGCGGGGAGCTGTTTTTT. Translated: CASSSEGSGELFF.

In its sample, this clone is medium-sized. The chain combines TRBV20-1 with TRBJ2-3, with D uncertain. Looked up from germline, CDR1 is DFQATT and CDR2 is SNEGSKA (reference sequence). This CDR3 region has 14 residues. Trimming pared 2 bases from V and 1 base from J, leaving 10 bases between. The CDR3 reads CSARSSLGTDTQYF. CDR3 coding DNA: TGCAGTGCTAGATCGAGTCTGGGCACAGATACGCAGTATTTT.